This TCR beta chain was documented in a study of CDR3 diversity in severe acne (dated by TCRdb to between 2018 and 2020). The library was produced with PCR. Data came from an Illumina HiSeq 2000. The public reads were run again by TCRdb, first through fastp at Q25 and then through MiXCR, and only productive beta chains were kept. All rows with the same CDR3 protein become a single entry with the most common DNA and genes. Within this sample are 84,000 or so distinct CDR3 sequences, with 48% of them counted one time only. The biggest ten clones account for 10% of the sample. Here V drops 6 bases and J drops 15 bases, and the junction holds 15 bases not matched to any gene. Based on the germline V gene, the CDR1 and CDR2 sequences are MRHNA and SNTAGT. The CDR3 has 14 amino acids, counting the end cysteine and phenylalanine. This entry keeps only the CDR3 DNA: 42 bases, framed from base 1. Points on this clonotype: The specificity of this receptor is unknown. It has no much larger one-base neighbor in the sample; base qualities were not kept.

This chain is built from TRBV6-4 and TRBJ2-2, with 8 bases matching TRBD2. This TCR came from a male donor in good health, serving as a control. The specimen sequenced was blood. For the CDR3, the sequence is CASRPIAGLGGLFF. The DNA sequence is TGTGCCAGCAGGCCGATAGCGGGACTCGGAGGTTTGTTTTTT.